One sample yielded the 26 T cell receptor beta chains listed below, sequenced in a study of blood T cell repertoires in COVID-19. Data came from immunoSEQ multiplex PCR; TCRdb stores just in-frame clones and leaves some out. Among approximately 98,000 clones listed, approximately 82% were seen once. The sequencing input was peripheral blood. Receptor source: a man in his 60s with acute or convalescent COVID-19.

The chain uses TRBV30 and TRBJ2-5; possible D gene TRBD1, 5 bases. Between the trimmed V and J ends, which lost 7 bases and 2 bases, there was a span of 14 bases. In germline, CDR1 is GTSNPN, CDR2 SVGIG (reference sequence). The CDR3 loop spans 13 amino acids. The CDR3 DNA reads as TGTGCCTCCTCGCCGGCAGGGCAAGAGACCCAGTACTTC. Its protein is CASSPAGQETQYF.

The chain couples TRBV6-1 to TRBJ1-1; D is undetermined. V was pared by 3 bases and J by 2 bases, with 13 bases between. Germline V gene lookup returns CDR1 MNHNS and CDR2 SASEGT. The CDR3 covers 15 residues. The CDR3 spells CASSDSGEVNTEAFF. CDR3 DNA sequence: TGTGCCAGCAGTGATTCCGGGGAGGTAAACACTGAAGCTTTCTTT.

V is TRBV9 and J is TRBJ2-1; 10 nucleotides match TRBD1. This CDR3 comprises 15 residues. Germline values: CDR1 SGDLS, CDR2 YYNGEE. V was clipped by 0 bases and J by 13 bases; unmatched bases: 10. CDR3 coding DNA: TGTGCCAGCAGCGTAGGCCTGGGACAGGGGACTGAACAGTTCTTC. It specifies CASSVGLGQGTEQFF. The full variable domain, rest sourced from reference TRBV9 and TRBJ2-1, is DSGVTQTPKHLITATGQRVTLRCSPRSGDLSVYWYQQSLDQGLQFLIQYYNGEERAKGNILERFSAQQFPDLHSELNLSSLELGDSALYFCASSVGLGQGTEQFFGPGTRLTVL.

This clone turned up a few times. The V call is TRBV19, the J call TRBJ1-5; D ambiguous. This CDR3 is built from 14 residues. With 8 bases removed from V and 0 bases from J, the gap between germline ends came to 11 bases. The germline V gene has CDR1 LNHDA and CDR2 SQIVND (reference sequence). The CDR3, as DNA: TGTGCCAGTGCGGCACTGAATAGCAATCAGCCCCAGCATTTT. It specifies CASAALNSNQPQHF.

The chain couples TRBV5-1 to TRBJ2-1; 12 bases align to TRBD2. The CDR3 runs to 17 residues. Germline V gene sequence: CDR1 SGHRS, CDR2 YFSETQ. The J segment lost 9 bases and the V segment lost 0 bases, leaving 10 bases of the junction unmatched. This CDR3 reads CASSLGLAGAQTSEQFF. The CDR3 region has the DNA TGCGCCAGCAGCTTGGGACTAGCGGGAGCCCAAACGAGTGAGCAGTTCTTC.

The chain couples TRBV7-2 to TRBJ1-6, with D possibly matching TRBD1 (6 bases). Per germline, CDR1 SGHTA and CDR2 FQGNSA. Trimming left V 4 bases short and J 10 bases short, with 20 bases between. The length of the CDR3 is 16 residues. The CDR3 DNA follows: TGTGCCAGCAGCTCCCAAGGGGGGGCTTTGGGCTCACCCCTCCACTTT. Its protein is CASSSQGGALGSPLHF.

The chain joins TRBV5-4 to TRBJ2-7; no firm D call. CDR3 length: 13 residues. The germline V gene encodes CDR1 SGHNT and CDR2 YYREEE (reference sequence). Trimming took 0 bases from V and 3 from J, leaving 7 bases between them. DNA for the CDR3: TGTGCCAGCAGCTTGGCTGGCAGCTACGAGCAGTACGTC. This sequence encodes CASSLAGSYEQYV.

V gene TRBV19 combines with J gene TRBJ2-2; a possible D gene is TRBD2 (5 bases). The CDR3 runs to 16 residues. Trimming cost V 5 bases and J 1 base, with 14 bases left between them. Germline CDR1 LNHDA, CDR2 SQIVND (reference sequence). The CDR3 region has the DNA TGTGCCAGTAGTTTCCACGGACTCCTGAACACCGGGGAGCTGTTTTTT. Translating gives CASSFHGLLNTGELFF.

This rearrangement joins TRBV5-6 to TRBJ1-6; TRBD1 matches at 9 bases. Germline values: CDR1 SGHDT, CDR2 YYEEEE. The CDR3 length is 17 residues. The junction had 15 bases not matched to a gene; V was cut back by 4 bases and J by 10 bases. The CDR3 DNA follows: TGTGCCAGCAGCCCGGGACAGGGTTGGAGTAGGGGATCACCCCTCCACTTT. This sequence encodes CASSPGQGWSRGSPLHF.

The chain carries TRBV29-1 and TRBJ2-1, with 8 bases matching TRBD1. Losses at the gene ends were 3 bases for V and 7 bases for J; bases not matched to a gene: 8. This CDR3 is built from 14 residues. Germline assignment: CDR1 SQVTM and CDR2 ANQGSEA. The CDR3 sequence: CSVEPRGLGNEQFF. The CDR3 coding sequence is TGCAGCGTTGAGCCCAGGGGGCTTGGGAATGAGCAGTTCTTC.

V usage is TRBV9 and J usage is TRBJ1-3; D unresolved. Germline values: CDR1 SGDLS, CDR2 YYNGEE. The CDR3 extends over 11 amino acids. Deletions cut 0 bases from V and 10 bases from J, with 5 bases between. The CDR3 loop reads CASSVGGTIYF. CDR3 bases: TGTGCCAGCAGCGTAGGAGGGACCATATATTTT.

Only one count was recorded for this clone. The chain uses TRBV10-3 and TRBJ1-1, with 10 bases matching TRBD1. The CDR3 totals 12 residues. With V trimmed by 10 bases and J by 3 bases, 2 bases remained unmatched. Per germline, CDR1 ENHRY and CDR2 SYGVKD. CDR3 DNA: TGTGCCACCGGACAGGGGGACACTGAAGCTTTCTTT. It encodes CATGQGDTEAFF.

Only a few counts were recorded for this clone. The genes are TRBV2 and TRBJ2-1; unclear D gene. Germline V lookup: CDR1 SNHLY, CDR2 FYNNEI. V lost 1 base to trimming and J lost 6 bases, with 10 bases between them. The CDR3 consists of 14 residues. CDR3 residues: CASSEGWSPNEQFF. The CDR3 nucleotides are TGTGCCAGCAGTGAAGGCTGGAGCCCCAATGAGCAGTTCTTC.

This clone was detected a few times. The J gene is TRBJ2-3, the V gene TRBV6-4; D not certain. The V and J ends lost 2 bases and 0 bases respectively, with 9 bases between them. Germline V lookup: CDR1 MRHNA, CDR2 SNTAGT. The CDR3 consists of 15 residues. The CDR3 coding sequence is TGTGCCAGCAGTGACGGTGCGACTAGCACAGATACGCAGTATTTT. Encoded protein: CASSDGATSTDTQYF.

The V and J genes are TRBV30 and TRBJ1-1; D gene uncertain. The length of the CDR3 is 11 residues. V was cut by 2 bases and J by 7 bases, with 8 bases left in between. Germline-derived CDR1 and CDR2 are GTSNPN and SVGIG (reference sequence). CDR3 in DNA: TGTGCCTGGAGTATGTCGGTTGAAGCTTTCTTT. It is translated as CAWSMSVEAFF.

V is TRBV5-1 and J is TRBJ1-1, with unresolved D. Germline-derived CDR1 and CDR2 are SGHRS and YFSETQ. V was trimmed by 4 bases and J by 0 bases, leaving 13 bases between them. CDR3 length: 15 amino acids. This CDR3 reads CASSPNAGMNTEAFF. CDR3 coding DNA: TGCGCCAGCAGCCCCAATGCAGGAATGAACACTGAAGCTTTCTTT.

The chain links TRBV7-9 to TRBJ2-2; D is undetermined. Trimming cost V 5 bases and J 2 bases, with 15 bases left between them. Germline CDR1 and CDR2: SEHNR and FQNEAQ (reference sequence). This CDR3 is built from 16 residues. CDR3 sequence: CASSPGWAANTGELFF. CDR3 in DNA: TGTGCCAGCAGCCCTGGGTGGGCAGCCAACACCGGGGAGCTGTTTTTT. The variable domain in full, with the rest retrieved from reference TRBV7-9 and TRBJ2-2, is DTGVSQNPRHKITKRGQNVTFRCDPISEHNRLYWYRQTLGQGPEFLTYFQNEAQLEKSRLLSDRFSAERPKGSFSTLEIQRTEQGDSAMYLCASSPGWAANTGELFFGEGSRLTVL.

The chain has TRBV4-1 and TRBJ2-1; 10 bases are shared with TRBD2. The CDR3 loop spans 15 amino acids. Trimming removed 0 bases from V and 10 bases from J; junction bases left unmatched: 6. Germline CDR1 reads MGHRA; CDR2 reads YSYEKL. The CDR3 protein is CASSQETSGRAEQFF. The CDR3 DNA follows: TGCGCCAGCAGCCAAGAAACGAGCGGGAGGGCCGAGCAGTTCTTC.

This clone occurred many times. The chain is built from TRBV11-2 and TRBJ2-7; 10 bases are shared with TRBD2. The CDR3 totals 12 residues. Looked up from germline, CDR1 is SGHAT and CDR2 is FQNNGV. The CDR3 loop reads CLSQREGREQYV. The CDR3 nucleotides read TGTCTTAGTCAGCGGGAGGGCCGCGAGCAGTACGTC.

The chain links TRBV6-2 or TRBV6-3 to TRBJ2-4, with a weak D call TRBD2 (7 bases). Trimming stripped 6 bases from V and 6 bases from J, with 18 bases between. This CDR3 has 15 residues. Germline V lookup: CDR1 MNHEY, CDR2 SVGEGT. Written as DNA, the CDR3 is TGTGCCAGCAGCCGCGCGGGGGCGCCAGGAAACATTCAGTACTTC. The encoded protein is CASSRAGAPGNIQYF.

The J gene is TRBJ2-2, the V gene TRBV27, with unresolved D. The CDR3 length is 11 residues. Trimming took 5 bases from V and 5 from J, leaving 3 bases between them. CDR1 and CDR2 from the germline V gene are MNHEY and SMNVEV (reference sequence). The CDR3 protein is CASSRTGELFF. The CDR3 nucleotides are TGTGCCAGCAGTCGTACCGGGGAGCTGTTTTTT.

This clone is judged medium-sized. J is TRBJ2-7 and V is TRBV5-5; a weak D match, TRBD1 (6 bases). V was pared by 0 bases and J by 2 bases, with 9 bases between. CDR1 is SGHKS and CDR2 is YYEKEE in the germline V gene (reference sequence). The CDR3 has 14 amino acids. The CDR3 here is CASSLGTAAYEQYF. Written as DNA, the CDR3 is TGTGCCAGCAGCTTGGGGACAGCCGCCTACGAGCAGTACTTC. Supplemented by reference TRBV5-5 and TRBJ2-7, the full variable domain reads DAGVTQSPTHLIKTRGQQVTLRCSPISGHKSVSWYQQVLGQGPQFIFQYYEKEERGRGNFPDRFSARQFPNYSSELNVNALLLGDSALYLCASSLGTAAYEQYFGPGTRLTVT.

The gene calls are TRBV7-3 and TRBJ2-3; 9 positions agree with TRBD2. The germline CDR1 and CDR2 sequences are SGHTA and FQGTGA. With V trimmed by 1 base and J by 0 bases, 2 bases remained unmatched. This CDR3 is 16 amino acids long. CDR3 residues: CASSLMGTSSTDTQYF. For the CDR3, the DNA is TGTGCCAGCAGCTTAATGGGGACTAGCAGCACAGATACGCAGTATTTT.

This chain connects TRBV7-6 to TRBJ2-5, with D tentatively TRBD2 (6 bases). V dropped 2 bases and J dropped 7 bases, with 17 bases sitting between them. CDR3 length equals 15 residues. The V gene's germline CDR1 is SGHVS and CDR2 FNYEAQ. Here the CDR3 reads CASSLWDSTAGTQYF. CDR3 in DNA: TGTGCCAGCAGCTTATGGGACTCAACCGCCGGGACCCAGTACTTC.

The chain combines TRBV7-9 with TRBJ1-4; 7 positions match TRBD1. Germline V gives CDR1 SEHNR, CDR2 FQNEAQ (reference sequence). J gave up 8 bases and V 4 bases, and 7 bases lay outside the gene matches. CDR3 length: 14 residues. The CDR3 is CASSSSGTEEKLFF. The CDR3 DNA sequence: TGTGCCAGCAGCTCATCCGGGACAGAAGAAAAACTGTTTTTT.

The chain recombines TRBV7-2 with TRBJ2-2; 8 nucleotides agree with TRBD1. The CDR3 runs 15 residues. J gave up 5 bases and V 2 bases, and 4 bases lay outside the gene matches. Germline V gene sequence: CDR1 SGHTA, CDR2 FQGNSA. The CDR3 spells CASSLNTGGTGELFF. The CDR3 region has the DNA TGTGCCAGCAGCTTAAATACAGGGGGGACCGGGGAGCTGTTTTTT.